The clone carrying this T cell receptor (beta chain) was counted ten times or more. Not enrolled were patients with uncontrolled infection, other autoimmune disease, pregnancy or lactation. In making diagnoses, clinical symptoms, serum thyroxine and TRAb, thyroid ultrasound and orbital computed tomography were all used. The authors took PBMCs from 7.5 to 10 ml fresh peripheral blood. The data belong to a study of T cells in Graves' hyperthyroidism and ophthalmopathy. Study details: Peripheral blood was drawn at first diagnosis, prior to all treatment.

Amplification yielded TCR beta CDR3 regions, with RNA transcripts as the source. Carried out on the TCR CDR3, a first-round RT-PCR used the HTBI primer set. TCRdb fed the multiplex PCR reads into MiXCR, producing one record per CDR3 protein. The sample lists about 640,000 distinct CDR3 sequences; less than 25% were seen once. The V segment lost 6 bases and the J segment 7 bases; nucleotides outside the gene matches: 18. The CDR3 runs 18 residues. CDR1 is MDHEN, CDR2 SYDVKM, per germline. The material sequenced was blood. This clonotype originated in a man younger than 45 with Graves' ophthalmopathy. V and J are TRBV28 and TRBJ2-1; 10 positions match TRBD2. The CDR3 DNA reads TGTGCCAGCAGCCGTAAGGAATCAGCGGGAGGGCCCTTTAATGAGCAGTTCTTC. This encodes CASSRKESAGGPFNEQFF.